This T cell receptor (beta chain) was captured by sequencing in a study of beta chain features in type 1 diabetes. In total, each donor contributed a single heparinised blood draw that averaged about 100 mL. Germline CDR1 SGHTA, CDR2 FQGNSA. J was trimmed by 4 bases and V by 0 bases; bases with no gene match: 4. The CDR3 is made up of 16 amino acids. The entirety of the isolated RNA underwent reverse transcription, so expressed TCRB transcripts were sequenced. The table came from immunoSEQ multiplex PCR; TCRdb's copy has only in-frame clones and leaves some out. This repertoire shows approximately 150,000 clones, 8% to 13% found once; its top ten account for less than 1.5%. The table lists this clone with a few counts. What it binds is not known. General study results and limits: Whatever favoring of shorter templates PCR might show would apply equally to patients and controls.

The sequenced material came from naive CD4+ T cells from blood. This TCR was recovered from a man between 18 and 29 years old in good health. V is TRBV7-2 and J is TRBJ1-3; 9 bases match TRBD1. CDR3 bases: TGTGCCAGCAGCTTAGCTGGGACAGGGAAGGGAAACACCATATATTTT. Translated: CASSLAGTGKGNTIYF.